One and the same sample provided the 18 T cell receptor beta chains below, sequenced in a study of control samples from healthy donors and cancer patients. Measured with immunoSEQ multiplex PCR; TCRdb has only the in-frame clones, and not every one. The repertoire includes 150,000 or so clones, around 94% of them detected once, and 14% sits in the top ten. The specimen was PBMCs. The receptor set was obtained from a man in his fifties or sixties with colorectal cancer.

The chain combines TRBV7-2 with TRBJ2-5; unclear D gene. The length of the CDR3 is 15 residues. Trimming cost V 4 bases and J 5 bases, with 17 bases left between them. Looked up from germline, CDR1 is SGHTA and CDR2 is FQGNSA. The CDR3 DNA is TGTGCCAGCAGCTCCCGGGCCACAGATCGGGAGACCCAGTACTTC. It specifies CASSSRATDRETQYF. The full variable domain, its missing parts supplied by reference TRBV7-2 and TRBJ2-5, is GAGVSQSPSNKVTEKGKDVELRCDPISGHTALYWYRQSLGQGLEFLIYFQGNSAPDKSGLPSDRFSAERTGGSVSTLTIQRTQQEDSAVYLCASSSRATDRETQYFGPGTRLLVL.

In this sample, this clone turned up once. The chain recombines TRBV19 with TRBJ2-5; 11 positions agree with TRBD2. The CDR3 contains 16 residues. V shed 6 bases, J shed 3 bases, and the junction held 9 bases outside the gene matches. Germline CDR1 and CDR2: LNHDA and SQIVND (reference sequence). CDR3 bases: TGTGCCAGTAGCCTAGGACTAGCGGGTCTTAAAGAGACCCAGTACTTC. Its translation is CASSLGLAGLKETQYF. The entire variable domain, with the rest obtained from reference TRBV19 and TRBJ2-5, is as follows: DGGITQSPKYLFRKEGQNVTLSCEQNLNHDAMYWYRQDPGQGLRLIYYSQIVNDFQKGDIAEGYSVSREKKESFPLTVTSAQKNPTAFYLCASSLGLAGLKETQYFGPGTRLLVL.

The chain has TRBV19 and TRBJ1-5; D uncertain. Looked up from germline, CDR1 is LNHDA and CDR2 is SQIVND (reference sequence). The CDR3 runs to 13 residues. The ends were cut back, 5 bases at V and 7 bases at J, with 12 bases in the middle. CDR3 nucleotide sequence: TGTGCCAGTAGTGGTGTTAGGATACAGCCCCAGCATTTT. Translation gives CASSGVRIQPQHF. The full variable domain, in which reference TRBV19 and TRBJ1-5 provide the parts outside the CDR3, is DGGITQSPKYLFRKEGQNVTLSCEQNLNHDAMYWYRQDPGQGLRLIYYSQIVNDFQKGDIAEGYSVSREKKESFPLTVTSAQKNPTAFYLCASSGVRIQPQHFGDGTRLSIL.

V gene TRBV7-2 combines with J gene TRBJ2-3; the D is unclear. The CDR3 has 14 residues. Germline V CDR1 and CDR2: SGHTA, FQGNSA. Trimming shortened V by 0 bases and J by 3 bases, and 7 bases separated the two germline ends. CDR3 sequence: CASSLAGITDTQYF. Here the CDR3 DNA reads TGTGCCAGCAGCTTAGCGGGGATTACAGATACGCAGTATTTT.

The chain links TRBV6-5 to TRBJ1-2; D may be TRBD1 (5 bases). The V gene lost 6 bases and the J gene lost 1 base, with 15 bases spanning the gap. The CDR3 has 15 residues. CDR1 and CDR2 (germline): MNHEY, SVGAGI. The chain's CDR3 is CASSTGTGGNYGYTF. As DNA, the CDR3 is TGTGCCAGCAGCACTGGGACGGGTGGTAACTATGGCTACACCTTC.

This sequence joins TRBV4-3 and TRBJ2-3; the D is unclear. Between the trimmed V and J ends, which lost 0 bases and 0 bases, there was a span of 10 bases. This CDR3 has 16 amino acids. Per germline, CDR1 LGHNA and CDR2 YSLEER. The CDR3 protein is CASSQDNGASTDTQYF. The CDR3 DNA is TGCGCCAGCAGCCAAGATAATGGTGCTAGCACAGATACGCAGTATTTT.

V is TRBV11-2 and J is TRBJ1-4; no clear D. Germline V gene sequence: CDR1 SGHAT, CDR2 FQNNGV. This CDR3 region has 15 residues. V gave up 1 base and J gave up 8 bases, with 14 bases separating them. The CDR3 is CASSLGARAGEKLFF. The CDR3, as DNA: TGTGCCAGCAGCTTAGGAGCCCGGGCGGGAGAAAAACTGTTTTTT.

This clone is a singleton in its sample. This chain connects TRBV7-2 to TRBJ2-2; D not certain. The CDR3 sequence is 14 residues long. V was pared by 5 bases and J by 8 bases, with 15 bases between. Germline CDR1 SGHTA, CDR2 FQGNSA. CDR3 coding DNA: TGTGCCAGCAGCCCGAGACACCTCCGAGGGGAGCTGTTTTTT. This codes for CASSPRHLRGELFF.

The chain joins TRBV29-1 to TRBJ1-2; D is unresolved. The V gene's germline CDR1 is SQVTM and CDR2 ANQGSEA. The CDR3 has 14 amino acids. The V end lost 2 bases, the J end lost 6 bases, and 16 bases lay between the germline ends. Written as DNA, the CDR3 is TGCAGCGTTGAAAGGTATCAGCCAATTCATGGCTACACCTTC. It encodes CSVERYQPIHGYTF.

J is TRBJ1-6 and V is TRBV4-3, with 7 bases identical to TRBD1. The germline V gene encodes CDR1 LGHNA and CDR2 YSLEER. V was clipped by 4 bases and J by 7 bases; unmatched bases: 10. The length of the CDR3 is 16 residues. The CDR3 coding sequence is TGCGCCAGCAGCCCCCATCCCGGGACAGTGAATTCACCCCTCCACTTT. It is translated as CASSPHPGTVNSPLHF.

A remark on this clone: The junction shows a germline mismatch at one end, possibly a read error. The same CDR3 is also encoded by other DNA sequences in this sample. The chain has TRBV19 and TRBJ1-3; tentative D call: TRBD1 (5 bases). The CDR3 runs to 15 residues. Germline-derived CDR1 and CDR2 are LNHDA and SQIVND (reference sequence). The CDR3 coding sequence is TGTGCCAGCAGTAAAGACGACAGCTCTGGAAACACCATATATTTT. This translates into CASSKDDSSGNTIYF.

The chain recombines TRBV19 with TRBJ1-5, with D unclear. V shed 4 bases and J shed 3 bases, with 7 bases lying between them. The CDR3 sequence is 13 residues long. CDR1 and CDR2 from the germline V gene are LNHDA and SQIVND (reference sequence). The CDR3 here is CASSSRFNQPQHF. For the CDR3, the DNA is TGTGCCAGTAGTAGTCGGTTCAATCAGCCCCAGCATTTT.

V gene TRBV5-1 combines with J gene TRBJ2-1; 12 bases agree with TRBD1. Trimming cost V 7 bases and J 13 bases; bases outside gene matches: 6. CDR1 is SGHRS, CDR2 YFSETQ, per germline. CDR3 length equals 12 residues. As DNA, the CDR3 is TGCGCCAGCTGGGACAGGGGGCAGGAACAGTTCTTC. This codes for CASWDRGQEQFF.

This clone has just a few counts. V gene TRBV6-5 combines with J gene TRBJ1-6, with D possibly being TRBD1 (6 bases). Deletions cut 8 bases from V and 14 bases from J, with 16 bases between. The CDR3 runs to 12 residues. Germline V lookup: CDR1 MNHEY, CDR2 SVGAGI. The CDR3 spells CASYTIEGALHF. DNA of the CDR3: TGTGCCAGCTATACGATAGAGGGGGCCCTCCACTTT.

The chain joins TRBV2 to TRBJ1-2; D uncertain. V gave up 8 bases and J gave up 5 bases, with 12 bases separating them. CDR1 and CDR2 (germline): SNHLY, FYNNEI. This CDR3 has 12 amino acids. The CDR3 here is CASAAGRYGYTF. CDR3 bases: TGTGCCAGCGCGGCAGGCCGGTATGGCTACACCTTC.

V and J are TRBV18 and TRBJ2-2; D gene unclear. Trimming removed 2 bases at V and 1 base at J, with 11 bases between. The CDR3 loop spans 16 amino acids. CDR1 is KGHSH, CDR2 LQKENI, per germline. The CDR3, as DNA: TGTGCCAGCTCACCATATCAAGCCCGGAACACCGGGGAGCTGTTTTTT. This translates into CASSPYQARNTGELFF.

The rearrangement joins TRBV7-2 to TRBJ2-6; tentatively, D is TRBD1 or TRBD2 (7 bases each). The CDR3 runs to 15 residues. With 5 bases removed from V and 5 bases from J, the gap between germline ends came to 13 bases. Germline-derived CDR1 and CDR2 are SGHTA and FQGNSA. The CDR3 region is CASSQGGVRANVLTF. CDR3 in DNA: TGTGCCAGCAGCCAGGGGGGGGTAAGGGCCAACGTCCTGACTTTC.

The rearrangement uses TRBV19 and TRBJ1-2, with TRBD1 matching 9 bases. In germline, CDR1 is LNHDA, CDR2 SQIVND (reference sequence). Trimming cost V 0 bases and J 6 bases; bases outside gene matches: 11. The length of the CDR3 is 17 residues. The chain's CDR3 is CASSIDRLPGTGNGYTF. CDR3 nucleotide sequence: TGTGCCAGTAGTATAGATCGGCTTCCCGGGACAGGGAATGGCTACACCTTC.